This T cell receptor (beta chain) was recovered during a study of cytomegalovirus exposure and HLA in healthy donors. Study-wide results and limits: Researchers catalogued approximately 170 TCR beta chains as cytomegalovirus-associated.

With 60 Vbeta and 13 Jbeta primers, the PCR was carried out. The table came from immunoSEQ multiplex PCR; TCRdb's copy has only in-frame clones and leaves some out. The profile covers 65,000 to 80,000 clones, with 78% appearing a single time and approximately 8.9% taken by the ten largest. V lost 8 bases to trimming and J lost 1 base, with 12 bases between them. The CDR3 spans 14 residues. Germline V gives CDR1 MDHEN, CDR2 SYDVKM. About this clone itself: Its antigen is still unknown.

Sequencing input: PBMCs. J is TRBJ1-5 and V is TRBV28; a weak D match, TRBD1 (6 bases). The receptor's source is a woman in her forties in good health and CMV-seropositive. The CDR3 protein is CASERGGSNQPQHF. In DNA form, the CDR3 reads TGTGCCAGCGAGCGAGGGGGAAGCAATCAGCCCCAGCATTTT. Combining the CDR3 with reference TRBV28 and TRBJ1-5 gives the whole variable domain DVKVTQSSRYLVKRTGEKVFLECVQDMDHENMFWYRQDPGLGLRLIYFSYDVKMKEKGDIPEGYSVSREKKERFSLILESASTNQTSMYLCASERGGSNQPQHFGDGTRLSIL.